This entry is about one TCR beta chain. Its antigen is undetermined. The data originate from a study of post-analysis software for immune sequencing data. Study details: The disease courses spanned relapsing-remitting, secondary progressive and progressive-relapsing forms of multiple sclerosis.

Study results and caveats: TRBV5-6, TRBV5-1 and TRBV20-1 were among several TRBV segments more frequent in patients than controls. F measure clustering grouped samples strongly by preparation batch. There was significantly lower normalized Chao1 diversity in multiple sclerosis patients than in controls.

Unique molecular identifiers were built into the TCR beta cDNA libraries. Yield was 450,000 to 650,000 cDNA molecules from around 1 to 10 million T cells. TCRdb re-called the PCR reads with MiXCR, one entry per CDR3 protein. The table records 650,000 to 850,000 distinct CDR3 sequences, roughly 58% of them present only once. Germline CDR1 and CDR2: DFQATT and SNEGSKA (reference sequence). CDR3 length: 15 amino acids. This sequence originates from a girl under 18 with multiple sclerosis. The sequenced sample consisted of blood. The chain couples TRBV20-1 to TRBJ2-5; 7 nucleotides agree with TRBD1. The J call may be incorrect, as the DNA end agrees better with TRBJ2-7. CDR3 DNA: TGCAGTGCTAGACCAAACAGGGGTTTGAAATACGAGCAGTACTTC. Protein product: CSARPNRGLKYEQYF.